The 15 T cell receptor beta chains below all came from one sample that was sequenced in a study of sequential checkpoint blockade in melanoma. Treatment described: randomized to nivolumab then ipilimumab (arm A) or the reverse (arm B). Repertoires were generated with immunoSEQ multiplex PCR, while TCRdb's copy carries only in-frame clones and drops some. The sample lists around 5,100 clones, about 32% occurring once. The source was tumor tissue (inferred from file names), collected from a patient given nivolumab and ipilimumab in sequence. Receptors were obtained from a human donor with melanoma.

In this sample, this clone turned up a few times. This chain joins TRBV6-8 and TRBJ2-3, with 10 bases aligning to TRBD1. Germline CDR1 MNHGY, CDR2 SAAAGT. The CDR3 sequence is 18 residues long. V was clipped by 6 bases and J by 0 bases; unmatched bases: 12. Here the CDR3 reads CASRPGQGLPLSTDTQYF. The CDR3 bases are TGTGCCAGCAGGCCGGGACAGGGGTTACCCTTAAGCACAGATACGCAGTATTTT.

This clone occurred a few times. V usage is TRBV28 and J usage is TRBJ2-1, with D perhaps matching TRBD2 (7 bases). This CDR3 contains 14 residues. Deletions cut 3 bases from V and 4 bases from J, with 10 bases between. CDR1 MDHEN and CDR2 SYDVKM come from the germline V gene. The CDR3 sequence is CASSLGGTYNEQFF. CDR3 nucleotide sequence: TGTGCCAGCAGTTTGGGGGGGACATACAATGAGCAGTTCTTC.

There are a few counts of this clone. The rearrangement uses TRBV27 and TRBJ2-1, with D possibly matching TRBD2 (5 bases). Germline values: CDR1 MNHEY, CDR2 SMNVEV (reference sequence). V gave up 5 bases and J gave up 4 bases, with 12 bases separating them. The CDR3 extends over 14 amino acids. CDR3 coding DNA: TGTGCCAGCAGTGTAGCGAGAGCGTACAATGAGCAGTTCTTC. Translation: CASSVARAYNEQFF.

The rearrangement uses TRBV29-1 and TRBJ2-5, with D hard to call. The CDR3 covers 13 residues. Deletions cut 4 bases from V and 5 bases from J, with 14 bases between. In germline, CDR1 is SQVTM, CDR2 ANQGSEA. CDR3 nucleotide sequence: TGCAGCGTTGCCTTTCGCCAAATGGAGACCCAGTACTTC. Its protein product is CSVAFRQMETQYF.

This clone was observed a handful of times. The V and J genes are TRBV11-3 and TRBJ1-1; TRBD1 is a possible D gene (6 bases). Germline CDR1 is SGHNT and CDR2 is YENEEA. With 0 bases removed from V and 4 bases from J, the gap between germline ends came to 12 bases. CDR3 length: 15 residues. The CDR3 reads CASSLDFKGGTEAFF. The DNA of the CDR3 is TGTGCCAGCAGCTTAGATTTCAAAGGGGGCACTGAAGCTTTCTTT.

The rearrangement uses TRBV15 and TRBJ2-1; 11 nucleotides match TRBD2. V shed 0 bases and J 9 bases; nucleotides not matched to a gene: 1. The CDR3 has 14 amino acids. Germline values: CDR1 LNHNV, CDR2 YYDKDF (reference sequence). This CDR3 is CATSREGLAVEQFF. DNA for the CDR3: TGTGCCACCAGCAGAGAGGGACTAGCGGTTGAGCAGTTCTTC.

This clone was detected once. Here the CDR3 DNA reads TGTGCCAGCAGTCTCCTAACAGGGTCCCGGAGGACCGGGGAGCTGTTTTTT. Encoded protein: CASSLLTGSRRTGELFF. The chain employs TRBV28 and TRBJ2-2, with D maybe TRBD1 (6 bases). Germline CDR1 reads MDHEN; CDR2 reads SYDVKM. This CDR3 is built from 17 residues. The V end was cut by 5 bases, the J end by 5 bases, with 21 bases between.

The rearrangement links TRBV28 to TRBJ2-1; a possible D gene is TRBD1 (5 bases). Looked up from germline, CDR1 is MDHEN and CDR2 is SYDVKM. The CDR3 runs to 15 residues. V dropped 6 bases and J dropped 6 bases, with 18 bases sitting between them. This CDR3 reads CASSERQFGGNEQFF. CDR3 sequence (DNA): TGTGCCAGCAGCGAAAGACAGTTCGGCGGCAATGAGCAGTTCTTC.

Here the CDR3 reads CASSIGRGAGELFF. The CDR3 DNA sequence: TGTGCCAGTAGTATCGGGAGAGGGGCCGGGGAGCTGTTTTTT. This sequence joins TRBV19 and TRBJ2-2; a possible D gene is TRBD2 (6 bases). Germline V lookup: CDR1 LNHDA, CDR2 SQIVND (reference sequence). CDR3 length: 14 amino acids. Between the trimmed V and J ends, which lost 3 bases and 6 bases, there was a span of 11 bases.

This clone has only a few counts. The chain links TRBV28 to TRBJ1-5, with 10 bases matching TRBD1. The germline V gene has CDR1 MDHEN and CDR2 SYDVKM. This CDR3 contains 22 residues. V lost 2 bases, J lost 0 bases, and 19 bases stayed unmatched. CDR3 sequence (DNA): TGTGCCAGCAGTTTAAGGATACACGAGACAGGGGGCGCAGCGGATAGCAATCAGCCCCAGCATTTT. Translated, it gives CASSLRIHETGGAADSNQPQHF. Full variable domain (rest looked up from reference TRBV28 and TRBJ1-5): DVKVTQSSRYLVKRTGEKVFLECVQDMDHENMFWYRQDPGLGLRLIYFSYDVKMKEKGDIPEGYSVSREKKERFSLILESASTNQTSMYLCASSLRIHETGGAADSNQPQHFGDGTRLSIL.

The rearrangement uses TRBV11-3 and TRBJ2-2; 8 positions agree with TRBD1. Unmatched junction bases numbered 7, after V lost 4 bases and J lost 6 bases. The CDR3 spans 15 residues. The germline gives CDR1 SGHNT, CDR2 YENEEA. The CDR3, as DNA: TGTGCCAGCAGCTCCTCCAGGGGGCAGGCCGGGGAGCTGTTTTTT. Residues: CASSSSRGQAGELFF.

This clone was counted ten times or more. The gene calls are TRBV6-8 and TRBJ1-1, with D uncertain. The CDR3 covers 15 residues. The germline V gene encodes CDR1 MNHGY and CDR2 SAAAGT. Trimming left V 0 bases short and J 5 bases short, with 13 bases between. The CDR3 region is CASSYSGPSWTEAFF. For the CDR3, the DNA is TGTGCCAGCAGTTACTCAGGACCCAGTTGGACTGAAGCTTTCTTT.

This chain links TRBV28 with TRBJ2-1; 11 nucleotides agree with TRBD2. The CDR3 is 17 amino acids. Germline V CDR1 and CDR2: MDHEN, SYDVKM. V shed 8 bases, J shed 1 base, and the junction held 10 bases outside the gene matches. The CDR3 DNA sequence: TGTGCCAGCCTTGGTAGCGGGAGGGCCACATCCTACAATGAGCAGTTCTTC. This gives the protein CASLGSGRATSYNEQFF.

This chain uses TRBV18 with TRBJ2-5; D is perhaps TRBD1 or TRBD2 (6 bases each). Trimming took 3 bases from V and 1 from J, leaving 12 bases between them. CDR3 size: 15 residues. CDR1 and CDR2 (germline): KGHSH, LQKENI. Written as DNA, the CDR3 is TGTGCCAGCTCACCGCCGGGGGCTTTCCAAGAGACCCAGTACTTC. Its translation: CASSPPGAFQETQYF.

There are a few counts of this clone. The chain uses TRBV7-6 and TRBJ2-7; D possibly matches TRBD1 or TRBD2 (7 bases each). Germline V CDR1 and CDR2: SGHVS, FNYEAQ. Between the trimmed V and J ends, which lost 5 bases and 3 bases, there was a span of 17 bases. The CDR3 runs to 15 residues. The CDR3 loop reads CASSPRGGRFYEQYF. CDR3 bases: TGTGCCAGCAGCCCCAGGGGGGGTCGTTTCTACGAGCAGTACTTC.